The entry below gives a single TCR beta chain sequence along with its context. Its antigen is still unknown. This sample is drawn from a study of shared clonotypes between healthy human individuals. Study-wide results and caveats: Only blood was sampled, and tissue TCR repertoires likely differ from blood ones.

Several immunoSEQ plates received, in even portions, the genomic DNA of each subset. The method was immunoSEQ multiplex PCR; TCRdb's version includes in-frame clones alone and lacks a portion of them. This table holds approximately 500,000 clones, 60% to 80% found once. Per the germline V gene, CDR1 is MDHEN and CDR2 is SYDVKM. V was clipped by 3 bases and J by 11 bases, with 13 bases between them. The CDR3 runs 12 residues. The sequenced material came from PBMCs. This chain joins TRBV28 and TRBJ1-1; D is perhaps TRBD1 (5 bases). The TCR sequence derives from a woman aged 40 to 55 in good health. Some clones in this sample may be carry-over from other donors' samples. The CDR3 reads CASSFLQGVAFF. The CDR3 region has the DNA TGTGCCAGCAGTTTCTTGCAGGGAGTTGCTTTCTTT.